What follows describes a single T cell receptor beta chain. The source of the sample is a study of control samples from healthy donors and cancer patients. The protocol was immunoSEQ multiplex PCR, while the TCRdb copy is restricted to in-frame clones and leaves out a portion. The sample lists around 180,000 clones, about 91% occurring once. The ends were cut back, 6 bases at V and 0 bases at J, with 9 bases in the middle. Germline CDR1 and CDR2: SNHLY and FYNNEI. This CDR3 spans 14 amino acids. The chain joins TRBV2 to TRBJ2-1; possible D gene TRBD1, 5 bases. Sequencing used blood. The TCR originated in a woman between 40 and 50 years old in good health. CDR3 residues: CASSPRVSYNEQFF. The CDR3 nucleotides read TGTGCCAGCAGCCCCAGGGTCTCCTACAATGAGCAGTTCTTC.